Presented here are 9 T cell receptor beta chains from one specimen sequenced in a study of metastatic and nonmetastatic thyroid tumors. TCRdb re-called the PCR reads through MiXCR. The repertoire has 43,000 or so clones, 4% to 5% of them found once; the top ten carry roughly a tenth. Prior to thyroid surgery, none of the patients had received any treatment. Sequencing used blood. These receptors originate from a female donor with papillary thyroid cancer or a benign thyroid nodule (not recorded which). Some clones in this sample may be carry-over from other donors' samples.

This clone showed up just a few times. This sequence joins TRBV6-5 and TRBJ1-6; D is ambiguous. The CDR3 totals 16 residues. Trimming removed 2 bases from V and 5 bases from J, with 13 bases in between. The germline CDR1 and CDR2 sequences are MNHEY and SVGAGI. This chain's CDR3 is CASSYVLGSHNSPLHF. CDR3 sequence (DNA): TGTGCCAGCAGTTACGTCCTAGGTAGCCATAATTCACCCCTCCACTTT.

This clone was seen many times. In nucleotides, the CDR3 is TGCGCCAGCAGCCAAGACCCACTAGTTACTTACACCGGGGAGCTGTTTTTT. Its protein is CASSQDPLVTYTGELFF. The V gene is TRBV4-1, the J gene TRBJ2-2, with D perhaps matching TRBD2 (5 bases). The CDR3 spans 17 residues. The germline V gene has CDR1 MGHRA and CDR2 YSYEKL. V lost 0 bases to trimming and J lost 3 bases, with 14 bases between them.

This clone appeared many times. The V and J genes are TRBV18 and TRBJ2-7, with D possibly TRBD1 on 6 matching bases. V lost 3 bases to trimming and J lost 0 bases, with 9 bases between them. The CDR3 length is 14 residues. The germline V gene encodes CDR1 KGHSH and CDR2 LQKENI. Written as DNA, the CDR3 is TGTGCCAGCTCACCGGAGGACAGCTCCTACGAGCAGTACTTC. This translates into CASSPEDSSYEQYF.

This clone was detected a few times. A much larger clone is a single base away; this may be a read error. The chain couples TRBV24-1 to TRBJ1-2; D remains unclear. Germline V lookup: CDR1 KGHDR, CDR2 SFDVKD. Deletions cut 4 bases from V and 0 bases from J, with 17 bases between. The CDR3 covers 17 residues. CDR3: CATSDNPRYTPNYGYTF. As DNA, the CDR3 is TGTGCCACCAGTGACAACCCCCGGTATACTCCTAACTATGGCTACACCTTC.

Concerning this clone: A much larger clone lies a single base off, so this may be a read error. Likely a read error: the CDR3 ends without its conserved phenylalanine or tryptophan. V and J are TRBV9 and TRBJ2-3; D is unclear. Germline loops: CDR1 SGDLS, CDR2 YYNGEE. This CDR3 is built from 13 residues. Trimming took 3 bases from V and 3 from J, leaving 8 bases between them. The CDR3, as DNA: TGTGCCAGCAGCGGGTATAGTACAGATACGCAGTATCTT. Encoded protein: CASSGYSTDTQYL.

This clone was detected many times. The V and J genes are TRBV12-3 or TRBV12-4 and TRBJ2-7, with D possibly being TRBD1 (6 bases). CDR3 length: 14 residues. The V gene lost 3 bases and the J gene lost 6 bases, with 15 bases spanning the gap. The CDR3 protein is CASSFRQESREQYF. CDR3 sequence (DNA): TGTGCCAGCAGTTTCCGACAGGAGTCGCGCGAGCAGTACTTC.

This clone showed up many times. The CDR3, as DNA: TGTGCCTGGAGCCAAAAGGCCCCAGATACGCAGTATTTT. Its protein is CAWSQKAPDTQYF. The chain joins TRBV30 to TRBJ2-3; D not certain. Between the trimmed V and J ends, which lost 3 bases and 4 bases, there was a span of 11 bases. Germline assignment: CDR1 GTSNPN and CDR2 SVGIG (reference sequence). This CDR3 contains 13 residues.

About this clone itself: At one boundary the junction diverges from the germline segment, which might be a read error. The chain recombines TRBV6-1 with TRBJ2-7, with unresolved D. This CDR3 is 10 amino acids long. The germline gives CDR1 MNHNS, CDR2 SASEGT. The CDR3 is CASSEGRVNF. The CDR3 DNA reads as TGTGCCAGCAGTGAAGGCCGAGTGAACTTC.

The chain's CDR3 is CASNSSGIKATDTQYF. Here the CDR3 DNA reads TGTGCCAGCAATAGTAGCGGGATTAAGGCGACAGATACGCAGTATTTT. The chain uses TRBV28 and TRBJ2-3; 8 nucleotides agree with TRBD2. J lost 3 bases, V lost 7 bases, and 12 bases had no gene match. The CDR3 runs 16 residues. Germline-derived CDR1 and CDR2 are MDHEN and SYDVKM.